The present TCR beta chain was sequenced within a study of STAT3 mutations in large granular lymphocyte leukemia. Whole-study context: More than half of T-LGLL patients received immunosuppressive therapy.

Data came from immunoSEQ multiplex PCR; TCRdb stores just in-frame clones and leaves some out. The sample lists about 15,000 clones, around 90% occurring once. This clone is a singleton in its sample. Its matching antigen is unknown. Regarding the study as a whole: Every T-LGLL patient had at least one immunodominant TCRbeta clonotype.

The sequenced sample consisted of peripheral blood mononuclear cells. The clonotype originates from a woman between 45 and 65 years old with T-cell large granular lymphocyte leukemia. Some clones in this sample may be carry-over from other donors' samples.

This chain's CDR3 is CASSLSGNYEQYF. The CDR3 DNA reads as TGCGCCAGCAGCTTGTCGGGCAATTACGAGCAGTACTTC. The V call is TRBV5-1, the J call TRBJ2-7; no clear D. The CDR3 is 13 amino acids. V dropped 1 base and J dropped 4 bases, with 9 bases sitting between them. Germline-derived CDR1 and CDR2 are SGHRS and YFSETQ.